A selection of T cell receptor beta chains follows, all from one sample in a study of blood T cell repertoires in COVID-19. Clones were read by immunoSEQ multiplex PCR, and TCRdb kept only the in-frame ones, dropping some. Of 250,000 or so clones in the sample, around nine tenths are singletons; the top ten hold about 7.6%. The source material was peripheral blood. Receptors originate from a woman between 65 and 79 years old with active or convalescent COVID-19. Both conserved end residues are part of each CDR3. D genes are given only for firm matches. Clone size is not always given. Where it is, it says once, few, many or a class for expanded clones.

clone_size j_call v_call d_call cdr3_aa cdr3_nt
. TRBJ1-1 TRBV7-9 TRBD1 CASSAQGLNTEAFF TGTGCCAGCAGCGCACAGGGGTTGAACACTGAAGCTTTCTTT
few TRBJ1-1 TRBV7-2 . CASSFNVNTEAFF TGTGCCAGCAGCTTCAATGTGAACACTGAAGCTTTCTTT
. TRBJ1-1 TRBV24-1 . CATRRGGNTEAFF TGTGCCACCAGAAGGGGCGGGAACACTGAAGCTTTCTTT
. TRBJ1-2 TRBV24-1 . CATSDFPNLGYTF TGTGCCACCAGTGATTTCCCGAATCTAGGCTACACCTTC
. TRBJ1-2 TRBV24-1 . CATSATYGYTF TGTGCCACCAGTGCGACTTACGGCTACACCTTC
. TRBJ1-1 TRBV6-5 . CASRESGAVNTEAFF TGTGCCAGCAGAGAGTCAGGGGCCGTGAACACTGAAGCTTTCTTT
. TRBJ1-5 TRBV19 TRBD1 CASRAPQGDRIQPQHF TGTGCCAGTAGGGCCCCCCAGGGGGACCGTATCCAGCCCCAGCATTTT
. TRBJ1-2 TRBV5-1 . CASSLDRLNYGYTF TGCGCCAGCAGCTTGGATCGGTTAAACTATGGCTACACCTTC
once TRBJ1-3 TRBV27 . CASSLNSQNTIYF TGTGCCAGCAGTTTAAACAGCCAAAACACCATATATTTT
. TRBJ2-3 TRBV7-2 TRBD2 CASSLAEGGGPSSDTQYF TGTGCCAGCAGCTTAGCGGAGGGCGGGGGGCCGTCATCAGATACGCAGTATTTT
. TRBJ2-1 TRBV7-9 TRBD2 CASSLAGIAGDGEQFF TGTGCCAGCAGCTTAGCTGGCATAGCGGGAGACGGGGAGCAGTTCTTC
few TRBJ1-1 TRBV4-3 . CASSQDTHMNTEAFF TGCGCCAGCAGCCAAGATACGCACATGAACACTGAAGCTTTCTTT
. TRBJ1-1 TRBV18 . CASSPPLYSTEAFF TGTGCCAGCTCACCCCCGCTATATTCCACTGAAGCTTTCTTT
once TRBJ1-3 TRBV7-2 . CASSLVQGRGNTIYF TGTGCCAGCAGCTTAGTGCAGGGAAGAGGAAACACCATATATTTT
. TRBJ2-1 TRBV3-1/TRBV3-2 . CASSQIRLEDNEQFF TGTGCCAGCAGCCAAATCCGACTAGAAGACAATGAGCAGTTCTTC
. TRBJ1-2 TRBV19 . CASSIDYSYGYTF TGTGCCAGTAGTATAGATTACAGCTATGGCTACACCTTC
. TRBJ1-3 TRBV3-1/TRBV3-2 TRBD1 CASSSRGRGNTIYF TGTGCCAGCAGCTCCAGGGGGCGAGGAAACACCATATATTTT
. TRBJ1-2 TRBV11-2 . CASSPTSEAGGSGYTF TGTGCCAGCAGCCCAACATCAGAGGCGGGTGGTTCTGGCTACACCTTC
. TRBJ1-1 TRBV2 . CASTDTGYTEAFF TGTGCCAGCACAGACACAGGGTACACTGAAGCTTTCTTT
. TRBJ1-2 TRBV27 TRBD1 CASSSTRTGTAVYGYTF TGTGCCAGCAGTTCGACGCGGACAGGGACGGCGGTCTATGGCTACACCTTC
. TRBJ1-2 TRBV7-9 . CASSLGTANYGYTF TGTGCCAGCAGCTTAGGGACAGCGAACTATGGCTACACCTTC
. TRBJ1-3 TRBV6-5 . CASSYSQGTGNTIYF TGTGCCAGCAGTTACTCGCAGGGAACTGGAAACACCATATATTTT
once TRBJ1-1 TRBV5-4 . CASSLVSGTEAFF TGTGCCAGCAGCTTGGTTTCGGGCACTGAAGCTTTCTTT
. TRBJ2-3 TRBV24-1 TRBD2 CAIGTSGGPGTQYF TGTGCCATCGGGACTAGCGGGGGGCCGGGCACGCAGTATTTT